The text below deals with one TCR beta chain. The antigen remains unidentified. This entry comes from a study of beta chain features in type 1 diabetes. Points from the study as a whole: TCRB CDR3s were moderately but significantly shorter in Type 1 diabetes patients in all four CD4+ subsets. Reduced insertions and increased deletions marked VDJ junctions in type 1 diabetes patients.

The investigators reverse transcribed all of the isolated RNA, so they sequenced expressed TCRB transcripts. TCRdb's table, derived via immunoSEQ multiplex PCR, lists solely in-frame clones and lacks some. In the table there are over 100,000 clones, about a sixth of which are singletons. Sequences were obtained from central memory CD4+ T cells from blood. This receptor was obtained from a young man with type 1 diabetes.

CDR3 amino acids: CSVGRTSGLYNEQFF. The DNA of the CDR3 is TGCAGCGTTGGGAGGACTAGCGGGCTGTACAATGAGCAGTTCTTC. The chain combines TRBV29-1 with TRBJ2-1, with TRBD2 identical over 11 bases. The CDR3 has 15 residues. The V gene end was trimmed by 4 bases and the J gene end by 4 bases; junction bases not matched to a gene: 6. The germline gives CDR1 SQVTM, CDR2 ANQGSEA.